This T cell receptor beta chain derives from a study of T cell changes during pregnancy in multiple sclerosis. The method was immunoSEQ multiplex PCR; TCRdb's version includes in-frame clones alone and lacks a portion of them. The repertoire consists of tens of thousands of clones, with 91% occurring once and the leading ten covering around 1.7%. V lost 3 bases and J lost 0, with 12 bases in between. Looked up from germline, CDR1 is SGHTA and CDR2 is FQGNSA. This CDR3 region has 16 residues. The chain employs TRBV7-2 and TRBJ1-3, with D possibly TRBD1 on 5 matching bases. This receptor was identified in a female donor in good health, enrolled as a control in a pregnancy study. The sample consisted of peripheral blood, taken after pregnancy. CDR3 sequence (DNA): TGTGCCAGCAGCTTTTTAGGGGCCAGCTCTGGAAACACCATATATTTT. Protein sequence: CASSFLGASSGNTIYF.